Listed below are T cell receptor beta chains from one sample, sequenced in a study of T-cell reconstitution after alpha-beta-depleted transplantation in children. TCRdb re-called the PCR reads through MiXCR, storing one row per CDR3 protein. The sample consists of about 70,000 distinct CDR3 sequences, approximately 11% of them appearing once. The material was PBMCs, obtained before TCRalphabeta/CD19-depleted stem cell transplant. These receptors came from a boy between 5 and 17 years old with acute myeloid leukemia, due to receive a stem cell transplant. Each CDR3 is given with its conserved first and last residue.

V | CDR3
TRBV10-3 | CAITEGGTQGTQYF
TRBV3-1 | CASTQGGGLQGRLYDYGYTF
TRBV4-1 | CASSLVDSGGASGGYTF
TRBV12-3/TRBV12-4 | CASSRGGTEAFF
TRBV20-1 | CSARDGRAGNEQFF
TRBV7-2 | CASSLVHYEKLFF
TRBV4-3 | CASSQDIRGEQETQYF
TRBV4-3 | CASSQEGTSGSYEQYF
TRBV29-1 | CSVALAGGSGQETQYF
TRBV5-1 | CASSSPGTGNTEAFF
TRBV7-9 | CASSRDLRAETQYF
TRBV7-2 | CASSLASRGGGEQYF
TRBV28 | CASSFAGWGNEQFF
TRBV20-1 | CSARWGSYGAFF
TRBV6-5 | CASQGPYEQYF
TRBV29-1 | CSVRVVPDSPLHF
TRBV4-2 | CASSQGGLDSYNEQFF
TRBV4-1 | CASSQAGGPNNEQFF
TRBV28 | CASSLSGRNEQFF
TRBV12-3/TRBV12-4 | CASSFSGRGLKTTANTEAFF
TRBV7-6 | CASSPPTGPPMETEAFF
TRBV20-1 | CSSALVASGGAGDEQFF
TRBV7-9 | CASQMQGPYEQYF
TRBV20-1 | CSAPGLAGGSGSYEQYF
TRBV5-1 | CASSPIGTGGEKLFF
TRBV7-2 | CASSLAQGISTDTQYF
TRBV7-8 | CASSSEGTSVSYEQYF
TRBV4-2 | CASSQVRSEQYEQYF
TRBV12-3/TRBV12-4 | CTCSLLTGYEQYF
TRBV7-2 | CASSSRTSGLYNEQFF
TRBV11-2 | CASSLLVNEQFF
TRBV15 | CATSRDLGSHTTYEQYF